This paragraph reports one TCR beta chain. This entry comes from a study of control samples from healthy donors and cancer patients. Profiling relied on immunoSEQ multiplex PCR, and the TCRdb table lists in-frame clones only, not all of them. The repertoire holds about 140,000 clones, about 90% seen once, with approximately 6.8% in the top ten. Germline V lookup: CDR1 MDHEN, CDR2 SYDVKM. The trim removed 11 bases at V and 4 bases at J, leaving 15 bases unmatched. CDR3 length: 15 amino acids. Sequenced sample: blood. This chain joins TRBV28 and TRBJ1-2, with 8 bases that match TRBD1. The TCR sequence derives from a man aged 18-30 years in good health. CDR3 nucleotides: TGTGCCGTACGCTTGGGGCAGGGGGCCCGCTATGGCTACACCTTC. Translation: CAVRLGQGARYGYTF.